This T cell receptor beta chain derives from a study of blood T cell repertoires in COVID-19. The CDR3 consists of 13 residues. V shed 3 bases and J shed 0 bases, with 3 bases lying between them. Germline V gene sequence: CDR1 KGHDR, CDR2 SFDVKD. Source study methods: Reference gene primer amplification in the assay estimated nucleated cell counts. Repertoires were generated with immunoSEQ multiplex PCR, while TCRdb's copy carries only in-frame clones and drops some. That table is the source of V, J and clone size, and D and trimming were worked out from the DNA. This sample has around 50,000 clones, with around 78% found just once.

J is TRBJ2-3 and V is TRBV24-1; D is unresolved. The source of this sequence is a human donor in a cohort sampled during active COVID-19. Sequenced input: peripheral blood. Written as DNA, the CDR3 is TGTGCCACCAGTGATGGCAGCACAGATACGCAGTATTTT. This encodes CATSDGSTDTQYF.